The rows below give T cell receptor beta chains drawn from one sample of a study of T cells after yellow fever vaccination. TCRdb reprocessed the 5' RACE reads with MiXCR, giving one entry per CDR3 protein. This sample carries roughly 70,000 distinct CDR3 sequences, almost 8% of them seen once, and the ten largest clones take roughly two fifths. The sequenced sample was CD8+ T cells sorted from PBMCs, obtained on the day of the yellow fever booster vaccination. The receptors here all came from a man younger than 45 who received the YFV17D yellow fever vaccine. CDR3s include the opening cysteine and the closing phenylalanine or tryptophan. A D gene is named only where the DNA matches it firmly. Rows give clone size only sometimes, using once, few, many, or a class for an expanded clone.

cdr3_aa: CSAPLVGEIGYEQYF; cdr3_nt: TGCAGTGCCCCCCTTGTAGGGGAGATAGGTTACGAGCAGTACTTC; clone_size: few; j_call: TRBJ2-7; v_call: TRBV20-1; d_call: .
cdr3_aa: CASSQDGGTLTDTQYF; cdr3_nt: TGCGCCAGCAGCCAAGATGGGGGGACATTAACAGATACGCAGTATTTT; clone_size: few; j_call: TRBJ2-3; v_call: TRBV4-3; d_call: .
cdr3_aa: CASSSALLPGQGANEQFF; cdr3_nt: TGTGCCAGCAGTTCAGCCCTGTTGCCGGGACAGGGGGCTAATGAGCAGTTCTTC; clone_size: .; j_call: TRBJ2-1; v_call: TRBV12-3/TRBV12-4; d_call: TRBD1
cdr3_aa: CASSYSTGTGGDEQYF; cdr3_nt: TGTGCCAGCAGTTACTCGACGGGGACAGGGGGCGACGAGCAGTACTTC; clone_size: .; j_call: TRBJ2-7; v_call: TRBV6-5; d_call: TRBD1
cdr3_aa: CASSGGGGTDTQYF; cdr3_nt: TGCGCCAGCAGCGGGGGAGGGGGCACAGATACGCAGTATTTT; clone_size: few; j_call: TRBJ2-3; v_call: TRBV5-1; d_call: TRBD2
cdr3_aa: CASSVGGSPYEQYF; cdr3_nt: TGTGCCAGCTCCGTAGGGGGGTCTCCCTACGAGCAGTACTTC; clone_size: few; j_call: TRBJ2-7; v_call: TRBV6-1; d_call: .
cdr3_aa: CASSGTGEYEQYF; cdr3_nt: TGTGCCAGTAGCGGGACAGGTGAATACGAGCAGTACTTC; clone_size: .; j_call: TRBJ2-7; v_call: TRBV19; d_call: TRBD1
cdr3_aa: CASSHEGDAQETQYF; cdr3_nt: TGTGCCAGCAGTCACGAAGGGGATGCGCAAGAGACCCAGTACTTC; clone_size: many; j_call: TRBJ2-5; v_call: TRBV12-3/TRBV12-4; d_call: .
cdr3_aa: CASSFGANSPLHF; cdr3_nt: TGTGCCAGCAGCTTCGGGGCGAATTCACCCCTCCACTTT; clone_size: .; j_call: TRBJ1-6; v_call: TRBV7-6; d_call: .
cdr3_aa: CSVVGGQQNGYTF; cdr3_nt: TGCAGCGTTGTCGGGGGACAGCAAAATGGCTACACCTTC; clone_size: .; j_call: TRBJ1-2; v_call: TRBV29-1; d_call: TRBD1
cdr3_aa: CASSIPGQGQNEQFF; cdr3_nt: TGTGCCAGCAGCATACCGGGACAGGGACAGAATGAGCAGTTCTTC; clone_size: many; j_call: TRBJ2-1; v_call: TRBV7-9; d_call: TRBD1
cdr3_aa: CASSVPDRGFNQPQHF; cdr3_nt: TGTGCCAGCAGTGTCCCGGACAGGGGGTTCAATCAGCCCCAGCATTTT; clone_size: .; j_call: TRBJ1-5; v_call: TRBV2; d_call: TRBD1
cdr3_aa: CASSDSGSFPSYNEQFF; cdr3_nt: TGTGCCAGCAGCGATAGCGGGAGTTTCCCTTCCTACAATGAGCAGTTCTTC; clone_size: many; j_call: TRBJ2-1; v_call: TRBV7-9; d_call: TRBD2
cdr3_aa: CAWSRGSTEAFF; cdr3_nt: TGTGCCTGGAGTAGAGGTAGCACTGAAGCTTTCTTT; clone_size: few; j_call: TRBJ1-1; v_call: TRBV30; d_call: .
cdr3_aa: CASSPPYSTGELFF; cdr3_nt: TGTGCCAGCAGCCCCCCATACAGCACCGGGGAGCTGTTTTTT; clone_size: .; j_call: TRBJ2-2; v_call: TRBV9; d_call: .
cdr3_aa: CASSHLANEQFF; cdr3_nt: TGTGCCAGCAGCCATTTGGCAAATGAGCAGTTCTTC; clone_size: few; j_call: TRBJ2-1; v_call: TRBV3-1; d_call: .
cdr3_aa: CASSVSLGVTAHEQFF; cdr3_nt: TGTGCCAGCAGCGTCTCCCTGGGAGTTACAGCACACGAGCAGTTCTTC; clone_size: .; j_call: TRBJ2-1; v_call: TRBV9; d_call: .
cdr3_aa: CASSSPGGIMGETQYF; cdr3_nt: TGTGCCAGCAGTTCGCCCGGCGGCATCATGGGAGAGACCCAGTACTTC; clone_size: few; j_call: TRBJ2-5; v_call: TRBV12-3/TRBV12-4; d_call: .
cdr3_aa: CASSEGQNTGELFF; cdr3_nt: TGTGCCAGCAGCGAGGGACAGAACACCGGGGAGCTGTTTTTT; clone_size: few; j_call: TRBJ2-2; v_call: TRBV25-1; d_call: .
cdr3_aa: CASSPGGELFF; cdr3_nt: TGTGCCAGCAGCCCCGGGGGGGAGCTGTTTTTT; clone_size: many; j_call: TRBJ2-2; v_call: TRBV6-5; d_call: .
cdr3_aa: CASSQGTGEQYF; cdr3_nt: TGTGCCAGCTCACAAGGGACGGGGGAGCAGTACTTC; clone_size: .; j_call: TRBJ2-7; v_call: TRBV18; d_call: .
cdr3_aa: CASSVVSGGEQYF; cdr3_nt: TGTGCCAGCAGCGTAGTGTCAGGGGGCGAGCAGTACTTC; clone_size: few; j_call: TRBJ2-7; v_call: TRBV9; d_call: TRBD1
cdr3_aa: CSASWREDYEQYF; cdr3_nt: TGCAGTGCTAGTTGGCGGGAGGACTACGAGCAGTACTTC; clone_size: .; j_call: TRBJ2-7; v_call: TRBV20-1; d_call: TRBD2
cdr3_aa: CATSGDLGYEQYF; cdr3_nt: TGTGCCACCAGCGGAGATTTAGGCTACGAGCAGTACTTC; clone_size: .; j_call: TRBJ2-7; v_call: TRBV15; d_call: .
cdr3_aa: CASSLVDRLEAFF; cdr3_nt: TGTGCCAGCAGCTTAGTCGACAGGCTTGAAGCTTTCTTT; clone_size: few; j_call: TRBJ1-1; v_call: TRBV7-2; d_call: .
cdr3_aa: CAWGSARFYEQYF; cdr3_nt: TGTGCCTGGGGCAGCGCCCGTTTTTACGAGCAGTACTTC; clone_size: .; j_call: TRBJ2-7; v_call: TRBV30; d_call: .
cdr3_aa: CASSLSSGANVLTF; cdr3_nt: TGTGCCAGCAGTTTAAGCTCTGGGGCCAACGTCCTGACTTTC; clone_size: many; j_call: TRBJ2-6; v_call: TRBV28; d_call: .
cdr3_aa: CSARGPLDNSGPGDTQYF; cdr3_nt: TGCAGTGCTAGGGGACCCCTCGATAACAGCGGCCCCGGGGATACGCAGTATTTT; clone_size: few; j_call: TRBJ2-3; v_call: TRBV20-1; d_call: .
cdr3_aa: CASSPHRSSYNEQFF; cdr3_nt: TGCGCCAGCAGCCCTCACAGGAGCTCCTACAATGAGCAGTTCTTC; clone_size: many; j_call: TRBJ2-1; v_call: TRBV4-3; d_call: .
cdr3_aa: CASSAREGPPYNEQFF; cdr3_nt: TGTGCCAGCAGCGCCCGGGAGGGGCCCCCCTACAATGAGCAGTTCTTC; clone_size: few; j_call: TRBJ2-1; v_call: TRBV28; d_call: TRBD2
cdr3_aa: CASSLVEPGAPDNEAFF; cdr3_nt: TGTGCCAGCAGCTTAGTTGAGCCGGGGGCCCCAGACAATGAAGCTTTCTTT; clone_size: .; j_call: TRBJ1-1; v_call: TRBV7-2; d_call: .
cdr3_aa: CASSFWGTEAFF; cdr3_nt: TGTGCCAGCAGTTTCTGGGGAACTGAAGCTTTCTTT; clone_size: many; j_call: TRBJ1-1; v_call: TRBV28; d_call: .
cdr3_aa: CASSEGLQGAKNIQYF; cdr3_nt: TGTGCCAGCAGTGAAGGTCTGCAGGGGGCCAAAAACATTCAGTACTTC; clone_size: .; j_call: TRBJ2-4; v_call: TRBV2; d_call: .
cdr3_aa: CAITGRGGELFF; cdr3_nt: TGTGCCATCACGGGGCGGGGCGGGGAGCTGTTTTTT; clone_size: .; j_call: TRBJ2-2; v_call: TRBV10-3; d_call: .
cdr3_aa: CASSPRSVWPSQEQFF; cdr3_nt: TGTGCCAGCAGCCCCCGCAGCGTGTGGCCCTCACAGGAGCAGTTCTTC; clone_size: once; j_call: TRBJ2-1; v_call: TRBV7-2; d_call: .
cdr3_aa: CSVEGTSGYNEQFF; cdr3_nt: TGCAGCGTTGAAGGGACTAGCGGATACAATGAGCAGTTCTTC; clone_size: few; j_call: TRBJ2-1; v_call: TRBV29-1; d_call: TRBD2
cdr3_aa: CASSLGPGQGLVYNEQFF; cdr3_nt: TGTGCCAGCAGCTTAGGGCCGGGACAGGGGCTGGTCTACAATGAGCAGTTCTTC; clone_size: few; j_call: TRBJ2-1; v_call: TRBV11-1; d_call: TRBD1
cdr3_aa: CASSLQPSNQPQHF; cdr3_nt: TGTGCCAGCAGCTTGCAACCTAGCAATCAGCCCCAGCATTTT; clone_size: few; j_call: TRBJ1-5; v_call: TRBV5-6; d_call: .
cdr3_aa: CAWSVLGGNSNEQFF; cdr3_nt: TGTGCCTGGAGTGTACTCGGGGGGAACAGCAATGAGCAGTTCTTC; clone_size: .; j_call: TRBJ2-1; v_call: TRBV30; d_call: TRBD2
cdr3_aa: CASSSGTALSGANVLTF; cdr3_nt: TGTGCCAGCAGTTCCGGGACAGCCCTCTCTGGGGCCAACGTCCTGACTTTC; clone_size: .; j_call: TRBJ2-6; v_call: TRBV12-3/TRBV12-4; d_call: TRBD1
cdr3_aa: CASSLLAGGTFYEQYF; cdr3_nt: TGTGCCAGCAGCTTGCTAGCGGGAGGAACCTTCTACGAGCAGTACTTC; clone_size: once; j_call: TRBJ2-7; v_call: TRBV5-4; d_call: TRBD2